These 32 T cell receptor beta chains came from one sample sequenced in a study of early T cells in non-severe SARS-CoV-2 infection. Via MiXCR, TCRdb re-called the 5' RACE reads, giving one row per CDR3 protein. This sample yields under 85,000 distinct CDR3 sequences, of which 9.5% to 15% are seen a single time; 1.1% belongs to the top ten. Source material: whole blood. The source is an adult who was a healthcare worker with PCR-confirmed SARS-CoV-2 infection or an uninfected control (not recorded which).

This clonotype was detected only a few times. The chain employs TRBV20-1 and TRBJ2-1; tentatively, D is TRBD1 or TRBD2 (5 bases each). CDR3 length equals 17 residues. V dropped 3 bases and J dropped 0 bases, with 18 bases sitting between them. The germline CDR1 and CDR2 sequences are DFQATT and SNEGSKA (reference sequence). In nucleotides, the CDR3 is TGCAGTGCTAGGTCTCGGGACGGGACCATCTCCTACAATGAGCAGTTCTTC. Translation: CSARSRDGTISYNEQFF.

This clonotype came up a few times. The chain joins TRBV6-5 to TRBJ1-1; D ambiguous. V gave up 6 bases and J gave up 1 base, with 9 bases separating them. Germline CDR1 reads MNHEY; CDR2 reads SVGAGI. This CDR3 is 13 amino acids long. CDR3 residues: CASRRTANTEAFF. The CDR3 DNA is TGTGCCAGCAGAAGAACAGCGAACACTGAAGCTTTCTTT.

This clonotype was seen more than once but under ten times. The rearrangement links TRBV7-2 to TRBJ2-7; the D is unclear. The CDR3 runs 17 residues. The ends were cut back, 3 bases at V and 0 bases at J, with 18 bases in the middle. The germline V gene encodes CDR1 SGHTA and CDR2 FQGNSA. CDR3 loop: CASSFHHYPPASYEQYF. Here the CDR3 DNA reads TGTGCCAGCAGCTTCCACCACTATCCCCCCGCCTCCTACGAGCAGTACTTC.

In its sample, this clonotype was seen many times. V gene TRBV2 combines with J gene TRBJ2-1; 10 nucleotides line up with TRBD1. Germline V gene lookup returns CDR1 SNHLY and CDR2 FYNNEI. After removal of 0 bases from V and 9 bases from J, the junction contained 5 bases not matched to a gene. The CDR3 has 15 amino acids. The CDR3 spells CASSEATTGGSEQFF. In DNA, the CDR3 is TGTGCCAGCAGTGAAGCGACGACAGGGGGCAGTGAGCAGTTCTTC.

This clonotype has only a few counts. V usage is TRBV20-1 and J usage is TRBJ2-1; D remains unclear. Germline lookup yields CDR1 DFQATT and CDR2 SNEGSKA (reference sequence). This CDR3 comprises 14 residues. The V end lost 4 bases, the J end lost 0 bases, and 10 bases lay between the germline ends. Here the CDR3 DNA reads TGCAGTGCTAAGCTGGATCGCTCCTACAATGAGCAGTTCTTC. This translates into CSAKLDRSYNEQFF.

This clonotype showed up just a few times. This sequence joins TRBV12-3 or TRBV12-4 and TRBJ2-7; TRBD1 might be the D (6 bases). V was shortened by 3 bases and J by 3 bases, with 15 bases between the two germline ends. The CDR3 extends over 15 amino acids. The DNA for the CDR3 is TGTGCCAGCAGTTTCCAGGGGATGGGCCGCTACGAGCAGTACTTC. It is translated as CASSFQGMGRYEQYF.

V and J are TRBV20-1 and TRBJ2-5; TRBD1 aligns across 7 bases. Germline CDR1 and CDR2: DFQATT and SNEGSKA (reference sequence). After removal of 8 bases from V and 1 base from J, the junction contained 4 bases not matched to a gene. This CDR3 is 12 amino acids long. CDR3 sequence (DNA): TGCAGTTCTGACAGGGCCCAAGAGACCCAGTACTTC. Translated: CSSDRAQETQYF.

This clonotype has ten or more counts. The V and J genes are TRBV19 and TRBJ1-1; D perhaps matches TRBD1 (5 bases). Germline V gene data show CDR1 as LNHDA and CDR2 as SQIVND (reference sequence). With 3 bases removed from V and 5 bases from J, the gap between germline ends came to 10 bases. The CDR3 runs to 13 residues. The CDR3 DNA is TGTGCCAGTAGTATTGTACCAGGGACTGAAGCTTTCTTT. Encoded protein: CASSIVPGTEAFF.

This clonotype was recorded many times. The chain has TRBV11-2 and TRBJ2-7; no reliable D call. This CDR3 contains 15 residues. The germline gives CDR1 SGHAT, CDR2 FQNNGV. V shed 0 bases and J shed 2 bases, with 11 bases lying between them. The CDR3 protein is CASSLDNYETYEQYF. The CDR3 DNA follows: TGTGCCAGCAGCTTAGATAATTACGAAACCTACGAGCAGTACTTC.

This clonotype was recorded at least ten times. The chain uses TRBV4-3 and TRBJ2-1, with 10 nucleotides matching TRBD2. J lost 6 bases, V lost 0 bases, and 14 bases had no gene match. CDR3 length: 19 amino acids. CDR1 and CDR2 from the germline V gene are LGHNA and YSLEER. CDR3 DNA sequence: TGCGCCAGCAGCCAAGATTCTAGCGGGAGAGGAAGGGTAATCAATGAGCAGTTCTTC. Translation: CASSQDSSGRGRVINEQFF.

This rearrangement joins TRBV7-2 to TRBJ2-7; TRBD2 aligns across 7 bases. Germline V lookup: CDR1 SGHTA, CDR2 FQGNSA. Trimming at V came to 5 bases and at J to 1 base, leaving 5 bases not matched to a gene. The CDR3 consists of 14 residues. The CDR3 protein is CASSPRENSYEQYF. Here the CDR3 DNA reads TGTGCCAGCAGCCCGCGGGAGAATTCCTACGAGCAGTACTTC.

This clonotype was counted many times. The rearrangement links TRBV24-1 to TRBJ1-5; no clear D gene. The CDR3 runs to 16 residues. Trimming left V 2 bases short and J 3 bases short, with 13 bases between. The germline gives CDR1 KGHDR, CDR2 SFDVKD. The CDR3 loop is CATSDSDGSHNQPQHF. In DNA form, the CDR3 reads TGTGCCACCAGTGATTCGGACGGATCTCACAATCAGCCCCAGCATTTT.

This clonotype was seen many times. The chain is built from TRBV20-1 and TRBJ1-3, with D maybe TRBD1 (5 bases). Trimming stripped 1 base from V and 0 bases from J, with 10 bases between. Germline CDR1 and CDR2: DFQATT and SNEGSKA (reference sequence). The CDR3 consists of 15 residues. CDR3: CSARAGPSSGNTIYF. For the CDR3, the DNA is TGCAGTGCTAGAGCAGGGCCGAGCTCTGGAAACACCATATATTTT.

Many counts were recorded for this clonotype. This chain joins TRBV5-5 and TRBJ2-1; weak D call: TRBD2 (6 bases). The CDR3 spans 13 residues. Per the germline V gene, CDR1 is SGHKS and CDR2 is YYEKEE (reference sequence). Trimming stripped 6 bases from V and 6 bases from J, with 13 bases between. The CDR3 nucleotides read TGTGCCAGCAATGCGGGACCGTCCAATGAGCAGTTCTTC. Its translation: CASNAGPSNEQFF. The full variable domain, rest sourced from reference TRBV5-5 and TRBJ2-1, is DAGVTQSPTHLIKTRGQQVTLRCSPISGHKSVSWYQQVLGQGPQFIFQYYEKEERGRGNFPDRFSARQFPNYSSELNVNALLLGDSALYLCASNAGPSNEQFFGPGTRLTVL.

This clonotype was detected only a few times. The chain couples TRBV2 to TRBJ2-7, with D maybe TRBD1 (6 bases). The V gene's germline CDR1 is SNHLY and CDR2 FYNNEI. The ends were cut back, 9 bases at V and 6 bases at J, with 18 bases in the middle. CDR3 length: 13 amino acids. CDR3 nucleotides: TGTGCCAGTCAGAACAGGGTCTTCTCCGAGCAGTACTTC. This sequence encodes CASQNRVFSEQYF.

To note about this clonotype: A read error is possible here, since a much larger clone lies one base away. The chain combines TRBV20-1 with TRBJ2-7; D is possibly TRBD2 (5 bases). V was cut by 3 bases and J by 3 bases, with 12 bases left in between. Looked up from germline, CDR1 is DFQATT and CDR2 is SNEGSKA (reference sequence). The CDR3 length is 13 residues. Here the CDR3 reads CSASGDRNYEQYF. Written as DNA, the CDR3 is TGCAGTGCTAGCGGGGATAGAAACTACGAGCAGTACTTC.

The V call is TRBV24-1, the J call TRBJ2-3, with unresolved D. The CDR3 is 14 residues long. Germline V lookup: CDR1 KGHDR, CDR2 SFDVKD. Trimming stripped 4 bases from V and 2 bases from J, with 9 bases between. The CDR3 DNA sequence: TGTGCCACCAGTGACAGCCGCTCCACAGATACGCAGTATTTT. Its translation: CATSDSRSTDTQYF.

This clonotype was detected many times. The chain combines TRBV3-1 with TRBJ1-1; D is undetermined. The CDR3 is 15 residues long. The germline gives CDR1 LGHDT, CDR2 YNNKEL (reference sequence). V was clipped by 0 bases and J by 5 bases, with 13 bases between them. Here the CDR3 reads CASSQDSPAYTEAFF. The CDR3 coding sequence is TGTGCCAGCAGCCAAGACAGTCCGGCGTATACTGAAGCTTTCTTT.

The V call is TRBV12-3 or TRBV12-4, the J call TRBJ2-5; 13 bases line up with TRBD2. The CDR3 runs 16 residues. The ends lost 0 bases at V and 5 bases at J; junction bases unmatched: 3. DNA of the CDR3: TGTGCCAGCAGTTTAGCCGGGACTAGCGGGATCGAGACCCAGTACTTC. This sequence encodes CASSLAGTSGIETQYF.

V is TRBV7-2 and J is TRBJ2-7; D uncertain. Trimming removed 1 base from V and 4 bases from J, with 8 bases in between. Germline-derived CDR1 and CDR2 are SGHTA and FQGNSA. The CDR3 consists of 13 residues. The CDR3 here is CASSLDVYYEQYF. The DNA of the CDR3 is TGTGCCAGCAGCTTAGATGTTTATTACGAGCAGTACTTC.

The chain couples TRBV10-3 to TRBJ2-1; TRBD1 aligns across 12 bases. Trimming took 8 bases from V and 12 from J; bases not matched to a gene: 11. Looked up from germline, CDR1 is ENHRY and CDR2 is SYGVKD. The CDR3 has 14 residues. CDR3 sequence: CAIQSGTGGLRQFF. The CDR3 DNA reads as TGTGCCATCCAATCCGGGACAGGGGGCTTGAGGCAGTTCTTC.

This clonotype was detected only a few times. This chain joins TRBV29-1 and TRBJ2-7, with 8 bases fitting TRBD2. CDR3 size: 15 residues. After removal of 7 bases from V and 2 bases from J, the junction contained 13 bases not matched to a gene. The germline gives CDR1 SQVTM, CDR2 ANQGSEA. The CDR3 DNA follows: TGCAGCGGAGCTATGGGAGCGGGAGCGACCTACGAGCAGTACTTC. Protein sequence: CSGAMGAGATYEQYF.

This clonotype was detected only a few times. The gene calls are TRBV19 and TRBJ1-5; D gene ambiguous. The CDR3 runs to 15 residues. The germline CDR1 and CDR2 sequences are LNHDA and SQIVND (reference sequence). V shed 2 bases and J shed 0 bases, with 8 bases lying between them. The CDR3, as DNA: TGTGCCAGTAGTATAACCCCCCTTAGCAATCAGCCCCAGCATTTT. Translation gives CASSITPLSNQPQHF.

CDR3 sequence reads: CASSSYLADYEQYF. The DNA of the CDR3 is TGTGCCAGCAGTTCTTATCTAGCAGACTACGAGCAGTACTTC. The chain combines TRBV28 with TRBJ2-7; D is possibly TRBD2 (5 bases). V was cut by 4 bases and J by 3 bases, with 13 bases left in between. Germline V CDR1 and CDR2: MDHEN, SYDVKM. The CDR3 consists of 14 residues.

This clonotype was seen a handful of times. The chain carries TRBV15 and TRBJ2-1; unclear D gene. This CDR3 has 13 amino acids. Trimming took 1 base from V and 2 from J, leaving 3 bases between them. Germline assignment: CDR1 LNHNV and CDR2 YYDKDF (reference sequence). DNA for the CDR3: TGTGCCACCAGCAGAGTCGCCTACAATGAGCAGTTCTTC. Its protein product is CATSRVAYNEQFF.

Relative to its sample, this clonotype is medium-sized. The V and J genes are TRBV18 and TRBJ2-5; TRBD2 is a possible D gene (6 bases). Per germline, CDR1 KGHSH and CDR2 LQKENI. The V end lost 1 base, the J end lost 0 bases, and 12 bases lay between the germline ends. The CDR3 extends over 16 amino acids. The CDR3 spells CASSPLAELYQETQYF. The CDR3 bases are TGTGCCAGCTCACCACTAGCGGAGCTGTACCAAGAGACCCAGTACTTC.

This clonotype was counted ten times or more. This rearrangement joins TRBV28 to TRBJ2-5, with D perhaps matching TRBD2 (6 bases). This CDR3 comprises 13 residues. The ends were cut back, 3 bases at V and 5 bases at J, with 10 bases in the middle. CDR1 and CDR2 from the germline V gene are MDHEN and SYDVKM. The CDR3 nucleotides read TGTGCCAGCAGTTTGAGCGGGCTTGAGACCCAGTACTTC. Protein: CASSLSGLETQYF. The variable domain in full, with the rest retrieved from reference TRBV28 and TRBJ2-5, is DVKVTQSSRYLVKRTGEKVFLECVQDMDHENMFWYRQDPGLGLRLIYFSYDVKMKEKGDIPEGYSVSREKKERFSLILESASTNQTSMYLCASSLSGLETQYFGPGTRLLVL.

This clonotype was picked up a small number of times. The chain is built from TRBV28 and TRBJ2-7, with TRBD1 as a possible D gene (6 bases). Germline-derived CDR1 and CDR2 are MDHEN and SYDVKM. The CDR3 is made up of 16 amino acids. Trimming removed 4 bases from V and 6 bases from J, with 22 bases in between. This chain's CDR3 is CASSSDSWGTSREQYF. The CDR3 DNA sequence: TGTGCCAGCAGTTCCGATTCGTGGGGGACAAGTCGCGAGCAGTACTTC. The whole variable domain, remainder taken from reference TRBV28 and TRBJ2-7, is DVKVTQSSRYLVKRTGEKVFLECVQDMDHENMFWYRQDPGLGLRLIYFSYDVKMKEKGDIPEGYSVSREKKERFSLILESASTNQTSMYLCASSSDSWGTSREQYFGPGTRLTVT.

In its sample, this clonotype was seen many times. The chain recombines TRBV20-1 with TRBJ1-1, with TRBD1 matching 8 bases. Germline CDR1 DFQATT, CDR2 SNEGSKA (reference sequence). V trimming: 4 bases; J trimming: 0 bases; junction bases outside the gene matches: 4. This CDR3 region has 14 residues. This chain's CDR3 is CSATTGVVNTEAFF. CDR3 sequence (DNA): TGCAGTGCTACGACAGGGGTGGTGAACACTGAAGCTTTCTTT.

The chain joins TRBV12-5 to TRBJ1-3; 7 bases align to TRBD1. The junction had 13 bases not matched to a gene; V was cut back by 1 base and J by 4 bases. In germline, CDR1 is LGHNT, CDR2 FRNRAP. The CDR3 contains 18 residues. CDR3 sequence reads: CASGLDPQGQPGGNTIYF. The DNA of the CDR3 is TGTGCTAGTGGTTTGGACCCCCAGGGACAGCCAGGGGGAAACACCATATATTTT.

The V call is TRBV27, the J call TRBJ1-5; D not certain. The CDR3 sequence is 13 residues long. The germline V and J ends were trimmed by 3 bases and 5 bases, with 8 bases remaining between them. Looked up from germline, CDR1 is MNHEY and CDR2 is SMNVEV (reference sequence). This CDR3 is CASSFGMDQPQHF. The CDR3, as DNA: TGTGCCAGCAGTTTCGGGATGGATCAGCCCCAGCATTTT.

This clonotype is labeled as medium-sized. CDR3 DNA sequence: TGCGCCAGCAGCCGTGGGACTAGCGGGAGGGTGGCCGGCGACAATGAGCAGTTCTTC. Translated, it gives CASSRGTSGRVAGDNEQFF. V is TRBV4-1 and J is TRBJ2-1; 16 bases are shared with TRBD2. J was trimmed by 5 bases and V by 4 bases; bases with no gene match: 11. Germline V CDR1 and CDR2: MGHRA, YSYEKL. This CDR3 spans 19 amino acids.